This T cell receptor (beta chain) originates from a study of cytomegalovirus exposure and HLA in healthy donors. The wider study: Within an early data release were about 85 million unique TCRs drawn from HLA-typed donors.

CDR3 size: 14 residues. Germline-derived CDR1 and CDR2 are MGHDK and SYGVNS. Trimming pared 8 bases from V and 0 bases from J, leaving 12 bases between. Healthy bone marrow donors made up the cohort. About this clone itself: The antigen is undetermined.

General study points: Apparent HLA restriction characterized most CMV-associated TCR beta chains in a later analysis. Among TCR beta chains, those listed as cytomegalovirus-associated numbered over 150.

The PCR made use of 60 Vbeta and 13 Jbeta primers. Method: immunoSEQ multiplex PCR; TCRdb's copy keeps in-frame clones and lacks some. The sample includes under 150,000 clones, 65% to 75% of them seen just once. Sequenced material: PBMCs. This receptor was taken from a man aged 60 to 69 in good health and CMV-seronegative. This chain links TRBV25-1 with TRBJ2-3; D perhaps matches TRBD2 (6 bases). CDR3 sequence (DNA): TGTGCCAGCTCTAGCGCCACTAGCACAGATACGCAGTATTTT. Translation gives CASSSATSTDTQYF.